This T cell receptor beta chain was profiled in a study of patients and donors after allogeneic stem cell transplantation. TCRdb processed the RT-PCR reads anew with MiXCR; each CDR3 protein has one entry. This repertoire shows about 960,000 distinct CDR3 sequences, approximately 19% found once; its top ten account for roughly 6.4%. CDR1 and CDR2 (germline): SGDLS, YYNGEE. After removal of 2 bases from V and 4 bases from J, the junction contained 1 base not matched to a gene. The CDR3 contains 14 residues. The V gene is TRBV9, the J gene TRBJ2-3; TRBD1 aligns across 10 bases. Input material: blood, either unsorted or a sorted T cell fraction (not recorded which). This TCR was sampled from a human donor who was either an allogeneic HSCT recipient or a stem cell or donor lymphocyte infusion donor (not recorded which). It is not recorded whose cells these are; they may come from a transplant donor. The chain's CDR3 is CASSVGQGSDTQYF. CDR3 nucleotides: TGTGCCAGCAGCGTGGGACAGGGGTCAGATACGCAGTATTTT.